Described below is a single T cell receptor beta chain sequence and its context. The target antigen is unknown. This specimen belongs to a study of cytomegalovirus exposure and HLA in healthy donors. Findings and limits, study-wide: Later, an analysis showed that TCR beta chains associated with HLA were more clonally expanded than others that were equally common. In a later analysis, DRB1 alleles had the most associated TCRs; HLA-C alleles the fewest. Listed as cytomegalovirus-associated were 150 or so TCR beta chains.

Vbeta (60) and Jbeta (13) primers were used in the PCR. Using immunoSEQ multiplex PCR, the repertoire was profiled, and TCRdb retains in-frame clones only, with some absent. The table records roughly 70,000 clones, around three quarters of them present only once. The source is a man aged 50-59 years in good health and CMV-seronegative. The sequencing sample was made of PBMCs.

The CDR3 nucleotides are TGTGCCAGCAGCATGGCGACAGGGTCGTCCGGGGAGCTGTTTTTT. Translation: CASSMATGSSGELFF. The chain has TRBV7-6 and TRBJ2-2; the match to TRBD1 covers 7 bases. Losses at the gene ends were 5 bases for V and 6 bases for J; bases not matched to a gene: 9. CDR1 and CDR2 from the germline V gene are SGHVS and FNYEAQ. CDR3 length equals 15 residues.